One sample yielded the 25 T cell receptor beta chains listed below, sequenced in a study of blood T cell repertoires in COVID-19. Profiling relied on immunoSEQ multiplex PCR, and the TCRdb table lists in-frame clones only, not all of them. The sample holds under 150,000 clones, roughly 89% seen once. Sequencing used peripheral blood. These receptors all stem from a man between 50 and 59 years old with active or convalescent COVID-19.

The CDR3 spells CASSVGSGVTDTQYF. The CDR3 region has the DNA TGTGCCAGCAGCGTAGGTAGCGGGGTAACAGATACGCAGTATTTT. V and J are TRBV9 and TRBJ2-3, with 8 bases that match TRBD2. Germline CDR1 is SGDLS and CDR2 is YYNGEE. Trimming took 0 bases from V and 3 from J; bases not matched to a gene: 3. The CDR3 loop spans 15 amino acids.

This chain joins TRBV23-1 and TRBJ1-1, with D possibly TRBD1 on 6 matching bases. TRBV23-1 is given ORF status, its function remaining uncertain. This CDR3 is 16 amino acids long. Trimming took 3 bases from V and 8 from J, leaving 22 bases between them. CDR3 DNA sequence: TGCGCCAGCAGTCATATCCCATGGGGGGGCGGTCACGAAGCTTTCTTT. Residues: CASSHIPWGGGHEAFF.

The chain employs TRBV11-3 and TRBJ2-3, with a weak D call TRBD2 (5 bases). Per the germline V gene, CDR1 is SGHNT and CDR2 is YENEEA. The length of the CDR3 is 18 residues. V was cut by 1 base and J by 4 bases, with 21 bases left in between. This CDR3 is CASSLGSGSSRWADTQYF. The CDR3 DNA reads TGTGCCAGCAGCTTAGGTTCGGGGAGCTCCCGATGGGCAGATACGCAGTATTTT.

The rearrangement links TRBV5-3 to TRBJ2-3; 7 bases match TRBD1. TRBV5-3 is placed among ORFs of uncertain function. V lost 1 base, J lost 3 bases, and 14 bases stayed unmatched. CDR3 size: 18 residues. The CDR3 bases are TGTGCCAGAAGCTTGCCCAAAAACAGGGGATACTGGACAGATACGCAGTATTTT. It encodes CARSLPKNRGYWTDTQYF.

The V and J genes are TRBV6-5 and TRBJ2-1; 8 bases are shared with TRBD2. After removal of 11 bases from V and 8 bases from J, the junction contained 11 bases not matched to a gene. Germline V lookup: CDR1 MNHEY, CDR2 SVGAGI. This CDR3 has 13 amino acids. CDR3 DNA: TGTGCCGCTAGAATAGCGGGACGGGATGAGCAGTTCTTC. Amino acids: CAARIAGRDEQFF.

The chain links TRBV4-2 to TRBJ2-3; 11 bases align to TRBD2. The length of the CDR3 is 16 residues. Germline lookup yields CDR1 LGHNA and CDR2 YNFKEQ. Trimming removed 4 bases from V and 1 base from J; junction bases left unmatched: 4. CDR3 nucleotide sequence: TGTGCCAGCAGCCCAGAGACTAGCGGGGGCACAGATACGCAGTATTTT. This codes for CASSPETSGGTDTQYF.

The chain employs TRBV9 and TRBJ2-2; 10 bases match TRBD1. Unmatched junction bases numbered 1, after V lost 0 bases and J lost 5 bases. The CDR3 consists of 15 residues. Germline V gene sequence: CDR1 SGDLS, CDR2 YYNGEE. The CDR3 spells CASSVVGQGTGELFF. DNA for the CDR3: TGTGCCAGCAGCGTAGTGGGACAGGGGACCGGGGAGCTGTTTTTT.

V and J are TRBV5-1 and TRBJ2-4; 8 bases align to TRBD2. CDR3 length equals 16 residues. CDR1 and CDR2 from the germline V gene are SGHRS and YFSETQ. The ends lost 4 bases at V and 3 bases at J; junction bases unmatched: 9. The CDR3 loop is CASSPASGSSKNIQYF. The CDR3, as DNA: TGCGCCAGCAGCCCGGCCAGCGGGAGTAGCAAAAACATTCAGTACTTC. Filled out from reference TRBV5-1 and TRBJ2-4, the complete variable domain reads KAGVTQTPRYLIKTRGQQVTLSCSPISGHRSVSWYQQTPGQGLQFLFEYFSETQRNKGNFPGRFSGRQFSNSRSEMNVSTLELGDSALYLCASSPASGSSKNIQYFGAGTRLSVL.

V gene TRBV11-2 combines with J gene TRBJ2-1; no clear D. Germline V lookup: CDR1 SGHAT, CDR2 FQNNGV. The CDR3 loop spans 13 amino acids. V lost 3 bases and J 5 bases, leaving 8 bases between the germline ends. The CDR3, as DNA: TGTGCCAGCAGCTTCAGGCTGGACAATGAGCAGTTCTTC. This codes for CASSFRLDNEQFF. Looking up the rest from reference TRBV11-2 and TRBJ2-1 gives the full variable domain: EAGVAQSPRYKIIEKRQSVAFWCNPISGHATLYWYQQILGQGPKLLIQFQNNGVVDDSQLPKDRFSAERLKGVDSTLKIQPAKLEDSAVYLCASSFRLDNEQFFGPGTRLTVL.

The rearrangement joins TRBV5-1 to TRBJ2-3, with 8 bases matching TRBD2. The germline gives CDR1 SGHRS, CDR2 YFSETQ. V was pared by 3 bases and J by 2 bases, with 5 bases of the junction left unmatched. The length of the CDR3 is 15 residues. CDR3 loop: CASSWGGGPTDTQYF. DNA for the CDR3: TGCGCCAGCAGCTGGGGCGGGGGGCCCACAGATACGCAGTATTTT.

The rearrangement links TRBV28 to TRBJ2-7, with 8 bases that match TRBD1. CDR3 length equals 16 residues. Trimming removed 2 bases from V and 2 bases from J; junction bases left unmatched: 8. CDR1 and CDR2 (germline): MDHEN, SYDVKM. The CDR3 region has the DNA TGTGCCAGCAGTTTAGGCTCTTTGGACAGGGCCTACGAGCAGTACTTC. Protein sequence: CASSLGSLDRAYEQYF.

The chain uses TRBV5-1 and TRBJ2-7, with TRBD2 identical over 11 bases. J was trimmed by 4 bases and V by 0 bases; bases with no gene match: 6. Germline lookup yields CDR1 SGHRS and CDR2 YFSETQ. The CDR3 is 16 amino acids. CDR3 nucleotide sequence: TGCGCCAGCAGCTTGGCACCCGGGACTAGCGGTTACGAGCAGTACTTC. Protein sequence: CASSLAPGTSGYEQYF.

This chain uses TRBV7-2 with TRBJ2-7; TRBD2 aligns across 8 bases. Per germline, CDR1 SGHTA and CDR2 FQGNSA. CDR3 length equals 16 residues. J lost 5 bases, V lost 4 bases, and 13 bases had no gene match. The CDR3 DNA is TGTGCCAGCAGCTCTCAGGGTAGCGGGGTTCGCGACGAGCAGTACTTC. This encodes CASSSQGSGVRDEQYF.

The CDR3 is CASSYGRETLEQYF. The CDR3 bases are TGTGCCAGCAGTTACGGCAGGGAAACGCTCGAGCAGTACTTC. V and J are TRBV6-5 and TRBJ2-7; perhaps TRBD1 as D (5 bases). The CDR3 spans 14 residues. V was pared by 2 bases and J by 6 bases, with 14 bases between. Germline lookup yields CDR1 MNHEY and CDR2 SVGAGI.

The CDR3 sequence: CSVSTGLLDGYTF. The CDR3 DNA reads as TGCAGCGTTTCGACAGGTCTTTTAGATGGCTACACCTTC. The chain is built from TRBV29-1 and TRBJ1-2, with a tentative D call TRBD1 (6 bases). The CDR3 contains 13 residues. V lost 5 bases to trimming and J lost 6 bases, with 16 bases between them. The germline V gene encodes CDR1 SQVTM and CDR2 ANQGSEA.

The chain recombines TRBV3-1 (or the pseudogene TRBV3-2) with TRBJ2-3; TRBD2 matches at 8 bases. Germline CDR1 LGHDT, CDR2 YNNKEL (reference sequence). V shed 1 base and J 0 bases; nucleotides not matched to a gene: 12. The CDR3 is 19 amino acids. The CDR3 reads CASSQVLRTSGRSTDTQYF. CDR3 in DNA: TGTGCCAGCAGCCAAGTCTTGAGAACTAGCGGACGGAGCACAGATACGCAGTATTTT.

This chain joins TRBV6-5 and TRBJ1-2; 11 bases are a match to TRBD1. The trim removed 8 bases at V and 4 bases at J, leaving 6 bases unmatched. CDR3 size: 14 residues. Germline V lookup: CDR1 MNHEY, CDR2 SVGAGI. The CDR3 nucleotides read TGTGCCAGCGGGACAGGGGGTCGGCTCTATGGCTACACCTTC. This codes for CASGTGGRLYGYTF.

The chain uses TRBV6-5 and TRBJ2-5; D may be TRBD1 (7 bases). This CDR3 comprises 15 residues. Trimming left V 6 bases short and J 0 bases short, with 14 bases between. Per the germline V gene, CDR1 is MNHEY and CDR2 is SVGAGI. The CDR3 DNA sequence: TGTGCCAGCAGGGGGGGACAGCTGTACCAAGAGACCCAGTACTTC. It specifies CASRGGQLYQETQYF.

In DNA form, the CDR3 reads TGTGCCAGCAGCAAAGGCCCAGGGGGCAACCAAGAGACCCAGTACTTC. Translating gives CASSKGPGGNQETQYF. This sequence joins TRBV21-1 and TRBJ2-5; the table's D call TRBD1 went unverified against the DNA. TRBV21-1 is designated a pseudogene. This CDR3 contains 16 residues.

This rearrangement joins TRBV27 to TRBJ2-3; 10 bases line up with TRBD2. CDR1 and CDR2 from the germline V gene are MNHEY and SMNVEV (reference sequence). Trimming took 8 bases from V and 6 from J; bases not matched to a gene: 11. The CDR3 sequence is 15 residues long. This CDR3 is CASGRSGRVGDTQYF. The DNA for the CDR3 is TGTGCCAGCGGGAGGAGCGGGAGGGTTGGGGATACGCAGTATTTT.

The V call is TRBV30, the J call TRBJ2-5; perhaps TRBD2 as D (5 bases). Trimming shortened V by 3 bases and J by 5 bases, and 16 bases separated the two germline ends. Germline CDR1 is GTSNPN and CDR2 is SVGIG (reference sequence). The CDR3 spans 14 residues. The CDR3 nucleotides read TGTGCCTGGAGCCAGTTTAAGGGCGGGGAGACCCAGTACTTC. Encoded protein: CAWSQFKGGETQYF.

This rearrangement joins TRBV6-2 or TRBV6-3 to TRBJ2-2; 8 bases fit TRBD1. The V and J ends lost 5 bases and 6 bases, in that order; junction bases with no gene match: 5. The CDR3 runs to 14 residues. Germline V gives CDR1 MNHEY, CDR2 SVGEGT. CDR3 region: CASSPRGLPGELFF. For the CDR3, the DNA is TGTGCCAGCAGTCCCAGGGGGCTACCCGGGGAGCTGTTTTTT.

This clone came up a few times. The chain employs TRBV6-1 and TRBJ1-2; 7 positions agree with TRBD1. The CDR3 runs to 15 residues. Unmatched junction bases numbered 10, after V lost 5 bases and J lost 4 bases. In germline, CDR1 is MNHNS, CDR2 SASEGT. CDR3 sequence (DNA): TGTGCCAGCAGTTCAAAAGGGGGCGACTCCTATGGCTACACCTTC. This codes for CASSSKGGDSYGYTF.

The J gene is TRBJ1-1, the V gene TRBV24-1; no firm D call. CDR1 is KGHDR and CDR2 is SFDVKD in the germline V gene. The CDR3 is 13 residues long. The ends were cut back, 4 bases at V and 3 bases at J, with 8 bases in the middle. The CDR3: CATSDDSYTEAFF. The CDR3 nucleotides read TGTGCCACCAGTGACGATAGTTACACTGAAGCTTTCTTT.

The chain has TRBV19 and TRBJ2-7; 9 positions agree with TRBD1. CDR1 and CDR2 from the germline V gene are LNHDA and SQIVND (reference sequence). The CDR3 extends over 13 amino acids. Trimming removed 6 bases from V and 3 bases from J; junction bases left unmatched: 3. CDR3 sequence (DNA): TGTGCCAGTAGCATGGACAGGGGCTACGAGCAGTACTTC. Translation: CASSMDRGYEQYF. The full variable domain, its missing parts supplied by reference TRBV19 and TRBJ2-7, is DGGITQSPKYLFRKEGQNVTLSCEQNLNHDAMYWYRQDPGQGLRLIYYSQIVNDFQKGDIAEGYSVSREKKESFPLTVTSAQKNPTAFYLCASSMDRGYEQYFGPGTRLTVT.